A single sample gave rise to the 26 T cell receptor beta chains below, sequenced in a study of blood T cells in healthy people across ages. Through a sample-barcoded 5' primer and a J-beta primer mix, a second PCR was run for about 7 to 12 cycles. One entry per CDR3 protein, called by TCRdb with MiXCR from the 5' RACE reads. The sample includes 700,000 or so distinct CDR3 sequences, about 20% of them seen just once. Sequencing was done on a sample of blood. These receptors were obtained from a man between 65 and 85 years old in good health.

V and J are TRBV30 and TRBJ1-2; D may be TRBD1 (5 bases). The V gene lost 6 bases and the J gene lost 4 bases, with 15 bases spanning the gap. The CDR3 sequence is 13 residues long. Germline CDR1 GTSNPN, CDR2 SVGIG (reference sequence). The CDR3 sequence: CACESGDAYGYTF. Here the CDR3 DNA reads TGTGCCTGCGAATCGGGGGACGCCTATGGCTACACCTTC.

The rearrangement links TRBV12-3 or TRBV12-4 to TRBJ2-5; 8 bases are a match to TRBD2. The J call may be in error: the DNA end matches TRBJ2-1 better. This CDR3 contains 15 residues. CDR3 sequence reads: CASGGGRSTYNEQFF. The CDR3 nucleotides are TGTGCCAGCGGGGGCGGGAGGTCAACCTACAATGAGCAGTTCTTC.

There are a few counts of this clonotype. The chain couples TRBV6-2 or TRBV6-3 to TRBJ2-3; D remains ambiguous. The CDR3 consists of 13 residues. The germline V gene has CDR1 MNHEY and CDR2 SVGEGT. Trimming took off 5 bases at V and 11 bases at J, with 17 bases between the two ends. The CDR3 loop reads CASSLRAPFWQYF. CDR3 DNA sequence: TGTGCCAGCAGTCTCCGGGCCCCCTTTTGGCAGTATTTT.

The chain carries TRBV7-3 and TRBJ1-5; D uncertain. With 8 bases removed from V and 1 base from J, the gap between germline ends came to 12 bases. CDR3 length: 14 residues. Per the germline V gene, CDR1 is SGHTA and CDR2 is FQGTGA. Here the CDR3 reads CASLIDGSNQPQHF. The DNA for the CDR3 is TGTGCCAGCCTGATAGACGGAAGCAATCAGCCCCAGCATTTT.

In this sample, this clonotype turned up a few times. The rearrangement links TRBV7-9 to TRBJ2-7; tentative D call: TRBD1 (5 bases). Germline V gene lookup returns CDR1 SEHNR and CDR2 FQNEAQ (reference sequence). The V and J ends lost 5 bases and 2 bases respectively, with 13 bases between them. The CDR3 extends over 14 amino acids. The CDR3 DNA reads TGTGCCAGCAGCCCCCAGGCACAGGCCTACGAGCAGTACGTC. It codes for CASSPQAQAYEQYV.

The CDR3 nucleotides are TGTGCCAGCAGTGAAGGGGAAGGGAAGACCTACGAGCAGTACTTC. It specifies CASSEGEGKTYEQYF. The chain recombines TRBV28 with TRBJ2-5, with a weak D call TRBD1 (5 bases). The J call is in doubt because the DNA end fits TRBJ2-7 better. Germline CDR1 reads MDHEN; CDR2 reads SYDVKM. The CDR3 consists of 15 residues.

The rearrangement uses TRBV6-5 and TRBJ1-4; D is undetermined. CDR3 length equals 18 residues. The V gene lost 2 bases and the J gene lost 4 bases, with 20 bases spanning the gap. Germline CDR1 is MNHEY and CDR2 is SVGAGI. The chain's CDR3 is CASSYEPIRSAGNEKLFF. The CDR3, as DNA: TGTGCCAGCAGTTACGAACCGATCCGTTCGGCGGGTAATGAAAAACTGTTTTTT.

The chain is built from TRBV5-6 and TRBJ2-1; 7 bases align to TRBD1. Germline CDR1 and CDR2: SGHDT and YYEEEE. There are 15 residues in the CDR3. V gave up 0 bases and J gave up 5 bases; unmatched junction bases: 5. CDR3 coding DNA: TGTGCCAGCAGCTTGGGGGAGACAGGGAACAATGAGCAGTTCTTC. This translates into CASSLGETGNNEQFF.

The gene calls are TRBV4-3 and TRBJ2-2, with D perhaps TRBD1 (6 bases). CDR3 length: 14 residues. The germline V and J ends were trimmed by 3 bases and 4 bases, with 9 bases remaining between them. Looked up from germline, CDR1 is LGHNA and CDR2 is YSLEER. Here the CDR3 reads CASSQQGLTGELFF. The CDR3 nucleotides read TGCGCCAGCAGCCAGCAGGGGCTCACCGGGGAGCTGTTTTTT.

J is TRBJ1-6 and V is TRBV19, with D possibly TRBD1 on 5 matching bases. V was pared by 9 bases and J by 6 bases, with 18 bases between. In germline, CDR1 is LNHDA, CDR2 SQIVND (reference sequence). This CDR3 spans 15 amino acids. CDR3 amino acids: CASTPRGGFNSPLHF. CDR3 nucleotide sequence: TGTGCCAGCACCCCTCGGGGCGGATTTAATTCACCCCTCCACTTT.

This clonotype has more than one count but fewer than ten. The V and J genes are TRBV10-3 and TRBJ2-2; 9 bases are a match to TRBD1. Germline lookup yields CDR1 ENHRY and CDR2 SYGVKD. This CDR3 has 14 amino acids. The ends lost 6 bases at V and 5 bases at J; junction bases unmatched: 4. In DNA form, the CDR3 reads TGTGCCATCAGCGGGACAGGGTTGACCGGGGAGCTGTTTTTT. Encoded protein: CAISGTGLTGELFF.

The CDR3 DNA sequence: TGTGCCAGCAGCCTGAGCGCCCTTCAGTACTTC. This codes for CASSLSALQYF. The V call is TRBV5-5, the J call TRBJ2-5; D gene unclear. CDR1 is SGHKS, CDR2 YYEKEE, per germline (reference sequence). Trimming removed 4 bases at V and 11 bases at J, with 12 bases between. CDR3 length: 11 amino acids.

This clonotype has a count of ten or more. This chain joins TRBV13 and TRBJ1-1; no reliable D call. The V gene's germline CDR1 is PRHDT and CDR2 FYEKMQ (reference sequence). The germline V and J ends were trimmed by 0 bases and 0 bases, with 8 bases remaining between them. This CDR3 has 15 amino acids. CDR3 nucleotides: TGTGCCAGCAGCTTAGGGGACGTAATGAACACTGAAGCTTTCTTT. This gives the protein CASSLGDVMNTEAFF.

CDR3 DNA: TGTGCCACAAGACTAGATGGCACAGATACGCAGTATTTT. Protein sequence: CATRLDGTDTQYF. The genes are TRBV10-3 and TRBJ2-3; TRBD2 is a possible D gene (6 bases). Trimming removed 10 bases at V and 1 base at J, with 12 bases between. The CDR3 consists of 13 residues. The V gene's germline CDR1 is ENHRY and CDR2 SYGVKD.

The genes are TRBV25-1 and TRBJ2-1, with TRBD2 matching 10 bases. CDR3 length equals 17 residues. J lost 1 base, V lost 3 bases, and 6 bases had no gene match. Germline V CDR1 and CDR2: MGHDK, SYGVNS. CDR3 amino acids: CASSDSRTSGSYNEQFF. CDR3 in DNA: TGTGCCAGCAGTGATTCTAGGACTAGCGGATCCTACAATGAGCAGTTCTTC.

The chain links TRBV29-1 to TRBJ1-2; 8 positions match TRBD1. The V gene's germline CDR1 is SQVTM and CDR2 ANQGSEA. The CDR3 totals 14 residues. The ends lost 0 bases at V and 7 bases at J; junction bases unmatched: 7. CDR3 protein: CSVEDPRTGPGYTF. CDR3 coding DNA: TGCAGCGTTGAAGATCCCAGGACAGGGCCTGGCTACACCTTC. Supplemented by reference TRBV29-1 and TRBJ1-2, the full variable domain reads SAVISQKPSRDICQRGTSLTIQCQVDSQVTMMFWYRQQPGQSLTLIATANQGSEATYESGFVIDKFPISRPNLTFSTLTVSNMSPEDSSIYLCSVEDPRTGPGYTFGSGTRLTVV.

This clonotype was detected a few times. The V and J genes are TRBV10-3 and TRBJ1-2; D remains unclear. V was trimmed by 7 bases and J by 8 bases, leaving 17 bases between them. CDR1 and CDR2 (germline): ENHRY, SYGVKD. The CDR3 runs 13 residues. CDR3 loop: CAITEDPFEGYTF. Written as DNA, the CDR3 is TGTGCCATCACCGAGGACCCCTTTGAGGGCTACACCTTC.

This chain links TRBV27 with TRBJ1-5, with D unresolved. CDR3 length: 15 residues. Germline values: CDR1 MNHEY, CDR2 SMNVEV (reference sequence). V was trimmed by 5 bases and J by 0 bases, leaving 11 bases between them. The CDR3 DNA reads as TGTGCCAGCAGTGTCAGACCGTTTAGCAATCAGCCCCAGCATTTT. Translating gives CASSVRPFSNQPQHF.

This clonotype has a single count. One junction end does not reproduce the germline sequence, and a read error may be involved. The rearrangement uses TRBV29-1 and TRBJ2-1, with D tentatively TRBD1 (6 bases). The better agreement between TRBJ2-7 and the DNA end casts doubt on the J call. The CDR3 spans 14 residues. Germline CDR1 reads SQVTM; CDR2 reads ANQGSEA. CDR3 protein: CGVEITGSAYEQYF. DNA for the CDR3: TGCGGCGTTGAAATCACAGGGAGTGCCTACGAGCAGTACTTC.

To note about this clonotype: One end of the junction varies from germline; a read error may be responsible. The chain is built from TRBV27 and TRBJ2-1; D not resolved. This CDR3 spans 13 amino acids. The germline CDR1 and CDR2 sequences are MNHEY and SMNVEV (reference sequence). CDR3 in DNA: TGTGCCAGCAGTTTATTCGATTACAATGCGCAGTTCTTC. It encodes CASSLFDYNAQFF.

The rearrangement links TRBV12-3 or TRBV12-4 to TRBJ1-1, with 8 bases matching TRBD1. V lost 7 bases, J lost 5 bases, and 12 bases stayed unmatched. This CDR3 comprises 15 residues. The CDR3 nucleotides read TGTGCCAGCACTAGCAACAGGGGGAAGAATACTGAAGCTTTCTTT. This translates into CASTSNRGKNTEAFF.

The chain carries TRBV3-1 and TRBJ2-3; D uncertain. CDR1 and CDR2 from the germline V gene are LGHDT and YNNKEL (reference sequence). The CDR3 length is 15 residues. V lost 5 bases and J 3 bases, leaving 15 bases between the germline ends. CDR3 sequence (DNA): TGTGCCAGCAGCTCCCGGACGACCCCTACAGATACGCAGTATTTT. This encodes CASSSRTTPTDTQYF.

V usage is TRBV29-1 and J usage is TRBJ1-2; D is perhaps TRBD1 (6 bases). V was cut by 6 bases and J by 0 bases, with 11 bases left in between. The CDR3 has 13 residues. The germline gives CDR1 SQVTM, CDR2 ANQGSEA. The CDR3 reads CSVTGLSNYGYTF. The CDR3, as DNA: TGCAGCGTCACAGGGTTATCTAACTATGGCTACACCTTC.

V usage is TRBV20-1 and J usage is TRBJ2-5; 10 bases map to TRBD2. Losses at the gene ends were 5 bases for V and 3 bases for J; bases not matched to a gene: 3. The CDR3 is 13 residues long. Germline V lookup: CDR1 DFQATT, CDR2 SNEGSKA (reference sequence). This CDR3 is CSAPLAGEETQYF. In nucleotides, the CDR3 is TGCAGTGCTCCCCTAGCGGGGGAAGAGACCCAGTACTTC.

This chain links TRBV5-6 with TRBJ2-5; the D gene is possibly TRBD2 (5 bases). The end of the DNA aligns better with TRBJ2-7, so the J call may be wrong. There are 14 residues in the CDR3. Per germline, CDR1 SGHDT and CDR2 YYEEEE. CDR3: CASSLVPDYYEQYV. The CDR3 DNA reads TGTGCCAGCAGCTTGGTTCCAGACTATTACGAGCAGTACGTC.

The V call is TRBV11-2, the J call TRBJ2-2; D not certain. This CDR3 contains 14 residues. V shed 2 bases and J shed 6 bases, with 10 bases lying between them. Germline lookup yields CDR1 SGHAT and CDR2 FQNNGV. In DNA form, the CDR3 reads TGTGCCAGCAGCTTATGGGGTCCCGCCGGGGAGCTGTTTTTT. It specifies CASSLWGPAGELFF. Filled out from reference TRBV11-2 and TRBJ2-2, the complete variable domain reads EAGVAQSPRYKIIEKRQSVAFWCNPISGHATLYWYQQILGQGPKLLIQFQNNGVVDDSQLPKDRFSAERLKGVDSTLKIQPAKLEDSAVYLCASSLWGPAGELFFGEGSRLTVL.